Following are 18 T cell receptor beta chains from one sample sequenced in a study of shared clonotypes between healthy human individuals. Assay used: immunoSEQ multiplex PCR; TCRdb lists only in-frame clones, some missing. Found here are some 980,000 clones, 76% of them singletons; the top ten hold nearly 1.5%. Input material: memory CD4+ T cells sorted from blood. The subset: CD45RA-negative fraction. Receptor source: a man aged 18 to 30 in good health.

This clone was detected only once. The chain joins TRBV29-1 to TRBJ2-5; TRBD2 matches 7 bases. Germline CDR1 and CDR2: SQVTM and ANQGSEA. The CDR3 consists of 13 residues. V was pared by 4 bases and J by 5 bases, with 7 bases of the junction left unmatched. The CDR3 is CSVVQRGGETQYF. The DNA of the CDR3 is TGCAGCGTTGTCCAGCGGGGAGGGGAGACCCAGTACTTC.

V gene TRBV29-1 combines with J gene TRBJ2-3, with 9 bases fitting TRBD2. CDR1 is SQVTM and CDR2 is ANQGSEA in the germline V gene. The V gene end was trimmed by 7 bases and the J gene end by 2 bases; junction bases not matched to a gene: 10. The CDR3 is 15 amino acids. CDR3 loop: CSARIAGEYTDTQYF. The CDR3 bases are TGCAGCGCTAGAATAGCGGGGGAATACACAGATACGCAGTATTTT.

The V and J genes are TRBV6-6 and TRBJ1-5, with 8 bases lining up with TRBD1. The V segment lost 3 bases and the J segment 6 bases; nucleotides outside the gene matches: 10. CDR1 is MNHNY, CDR2 SVGAGI, per germline (reference sequence). CDR3 length equals 16 residues. Here the CDR3 reads CASSYSRGTGVQPQHF. DNA for the CDR3: TGTGCCAGCAGTTATAGCCGGGGGACAGGAGTTCAGCCCCAGCATTTT.

This clone was counted between two and nine times. This sequence joins TRBV7-8 and TRBJ2-2; D call uncertain. This CDR3 is built from 13 residues. CDR1 is SGHVS and CDR2 is FQNEAQ in the germline V gene. Trimming took off 7 bases at V and 1 base at J, with 7 bases between the two ends. The CDR3 bases are TGTGCCAGCACGTCGGGGAACACCGGGGAGCTGTTTTTT. Its protein product is CASTSGNTGELFF.

The table lists this clone with a few counts. The genes are TRBV30 and TRBJ1-2, with D tentatively TRBD1 (6 bases). The ends were cut back, 1 base at V and 4 bases at J, with 19 bases in the middle. The CDR3 is 16 amino acids. Germline V gene sequence: CDR1 GTSNPN, CDR2 SVGIG (reference sequence). The DNA for the CDR3 is TGTGCCTGGAGTGCCTCGATGGGGGGCGGTGGCTATGGCTACACCTTC. Protein: CAWSASMGGGGYGYTF.

This rearrangement joins TRBV7-8 to TRBJ1-1; 8 bases match TRBD1. There are 15 residues in the CDR3. V shed 7 bases, J shed 3 bases, and the junction held 10 bases outside the gene matches. Germline-derived CDR1 and CDR2 are SGHVS and FQNEAQ. The CDR3 DNA reads TGTGCCAGCACTAAGACAGGGGCAGTTTACACTGAAGCTTTCTTT. Protein sequence: CASTKTGAVYTEAFF.

This clone was seen only a few times. V usage is TRBV4-1 and J usage is TRBJ1-6; D unclear. V was cut by 3 bases and J by 14 bases, with 20 bases left in between. Germline loops: CDR1 MGHRA, CDR2 YSYEKL. The CDR3 is made up of 15 amino acids. CDR3 loop: CASSQVSSGLWALHF. The CDR3 coding sequence is TGCGCCAGCAGCCAGGTCTCGTCGGGCCTCTGGGCCCTCCACTTT.

The V call is TRBV2, the J call TRBJ1-1; the D is unclear. The CDR3 is 10 amino acids. CDR1 and CDR2 (germline): SNHLY, FYNNEI. Trimming shortened V by 6 bases and J by 11 bases, and 10 bases separated the two germline ends. The CDR3 protein is CASRIGLAFF. CDR3 nucleotides: TGTGCCAGCAGAATAGGATTGGCTTTCTTT.

This clone was recorded only once. For the CDR3, the DNA is TGTGCCAGCAGCGAAACGGGGGCTAGCGGGAGGTTTGAGCAGTTCTTC. Its protein product is CASSETGASGRFEQFF. J is TRBJ2-1 and V is TRBV6-1, with 11 bases matching TRBD2. Germline trimming cut 6 bases from V and 9 bases from J; bases unmatched to any gene: 13. This CDR3 spans 16 amino acids. In germline, CDR1 is MNHNS, CDR2 SASEGT.

V is TRBV5-1 and J is TRBJ2-3, with D perhaps TRBD1 (5 bases). This CDR3 comprises 14 residues. The germline gives CDR1 SGHRS, CDR2 YFSETQ. The ends were cut back, 3 bases at V and 6 bases at J, with 14 bases in the middle. DNA of the CDR3: TGCGCCAGCAGCTGGCAGGGCCCATCGGATACGCAGTATTTT. It encodes CASSWQGPSDTQYF. Complete variable domain (other parts from reference TRBV5-1 and TRBJ2-3): KAGVTQTPRYLIKTRGQQVTLSCSPISGHRSVSWYQQTPGQGLQFLFEYFSETQRNKGNFPGRFSGRQFSNSRSEMNVSTLELGDSALYLCASSWQGPSDTQYFGPGTRLTVL.

This clone was seen a handful of times. The chain links TRBV5-1 to TRBJ1-2; D is undetermined. V lost 4 bases and J 4 bases, leaving 11 bases between the germline ends. Germline CDR1 SGHRS, CDR2 YFSETQ. This CDR3 spans 13 amino acids. The CDR3 is CASSLDFLYGYTF. The CDR3 DNA follows: TGCGCCAGCAGCCTAGATTTCCTCTATGGCTACACCTTC.

The J gene is TRBJ2-2, the V gene TRBV18; TRBD2 agrees at 8 bases. The V gene's germline CDR1 is KGHSH and CDR2 LQKENI. Trimming cost V 3 bases and J 0 bases; bases outside gene matches: 9. The CDR3 spans 18 residues. DNA for the CDR3: TGTGCCAGCTCACCCCAGGGATCTAGCGGGCCGAACACCGGGGAGCTGTTTTTT. Translating gives CASSPQGSSGPNTGELFF.

This clone was found a few times. The rearrangement joins TRBV11-3 to TRBJ1-1; D is perhaps TRBD1 (5 bases). The CDR3 length is 12 residues. Trimming took 6 bases from V and 8 from J, leaving 13 bases between them. Per the germline V gene, CDR1 is SGHNT and CDR2 is YENEEA. The CDR3 is CASSSGTAEAFF. The CDR3 region has the DNA TGTGCCAGCAGTTCGGGGACGGCGGAAGCTTTCTTT. Combining the CDR3 with reference TRBV11-3 and TRBJ1-1 gives the whole variable domain EAGVVQSPRYKIIEKKQPVAFWCNPISGHNTLYWYLQNLGQGPELLIRYENEEAVDDSQLPKDRFSAERLKGVDSTLKIQPAELGDSAVYLCASSSGTAEAFFGQGTRLTVV.

The V and J genes are TRBV19 and TRBJ1-2; D may be TRBD1 (6 bases). The CDR3 length is 13 residues. V was shortened by 4 bases and J by 8 bases, with 14 bases between the two germline ends. Germline CDR1 LNHDA, CDR2 SQIVND (reference sequence). The CDR3 region has the DNA TGTGCCAGTAGTAACGGGGGGCTAGAGGGCTACACCTTC. It yields the protein CASSNGGLEGYTF. The variable domain in full, with the rest retrieved from reference TRBV19 and TRBJ1-2, is DGGITQSPKYLFRKEGQNVTLSCEQNLNHDAMYWYRQDPGQGLRLIYYSQIVNDFQKGDIAEGYSVSREKKESFPLTVTSAQKNPTAFYLCASSNGGLEGYTFGSGTRLTVV.

In this sample, this clone turned up once. The chain combines TRBV7-9 with TRBJ1-4; 7 bases match TRBD1. The V and J ends lost 10 bases and 0 bases, in that order; junction bases with no gene match: 20. This CDR3 comprises 19 residues. The germline V gene encodes CDR1 SEHNR and CDR2 FQNEAQ (reference sequence). The CDR3 here is CATIGSPIGGYTTNEKLFF. The CDR3 DNA reads TGTGCCACCATCGGGAGTCCGATAGGGGGCTATACAACTAATGAAAAACTGTTTTTT.

V is TRBV5-1 and J is TRBJ1-2; D unresolved. The CDR3 is 14 residues long. CDR1 and CDR2 (germline): SGHRS, YFSETQ. Trimming shortened V by 0 bases and J by 5 bases, and 11 bases separated the two germline ends. CDR3 bases: TGCGCCAGCAGCTTGGAACTCCAAGGATATGGCTACACCTTC. Translated: CASSLELQGYGYTF.

The chain combines TRBV7-8 with TRBJ1-2; a weak D match, TRBD1 (5 bases). The CDR3 sequence is 15 residues long. Germline CDR1 SGHVS, CDR2 FQNEAQ. Trimming pared 1 base from V and 4 bases from J, leaving 13 bases between. The CDR3 region is CASSLGGAGGYGYTF. The DNA of the CDR3 is TGTGCCAGCAGCTTAGGTGGGGCCGGGGGCTATGGCTACACCTTC.

V usage is TRBV30 and J usage is TRBJ2-3, with 10 bases matching TRBD2. The ends lost 5 bases at V and 4 bases at J; junction bases unmatched: 9. Germline V CDR1 and CDR2: GTSNPN, SVGIG (reference sequence). The CDR3 sequence is 15 residues long. The CDR3 DNA reads TGTGCCTGGCGGGGCAGCGGGAGGGGAGCAGATACGCAGTATTTT. Its protein product is CAWRGSGRGADTQYF.